A selection of T cell receptor beta chains follows, all from one sample in a study of a mutant IDH1 vaccine in newly diagnosed glioma. The method was immunoSEQ multiplex PCR; TCRdb's version includes in-frame clones alone and lacks a portion of them. The sample records 85,000 to 100,000 clones, about 80% being singletons. The sequencing used PBMCs, collected from a glioma patient treated with radiotherapy, temozolomide or both. These receptors all stem from a man between 40 and 49 years old with glioma. The CDR3 runs from the conserved cysteine through the conserved F or W. A D gene is named only where the DNA matches it firmly. The size entry is marked missing in some rows and otherwise reads once, few, many or a size class.

d_call	cdr3_length	v_call	clone_size	j_call	cdr3_nt	cdr3_aa
-	13	TRBV7-7	-	TRBJ2-7	TGTGCTAGCAGCCTGCCCCCGGGAGCATCATTCCCCTTC	CASSLPPGASFPF
-	15	TRBV6-1	-	TRBJ2-3	TGTGCCAGCAGTGACGGACTACCTAGCACAGATACGCAGTATTTT	CASSDGLPSTDTQYF
TRBD1	16	TRBV13	-	TRBJ1-1	TGTGCCAGCAGCTTAGCCGGAGGACAGGGGAACACTGAAGCTTTCTTT	CASSLAGGQGNTEAFF
-	15	TRBV4-3	-	TRBJ2-1	TGCGCCAGCAGCCAAGATCCAGGGGCCTACAATGAGCAGTTCTTC	CASSQDPGAYNEQFF
-	15	TRBV11-2	-	TRBJ1-3	TGTGCCAGCAGCTTAGACCCCATGGGCGGAAACACCATATATTTT	CASSLDPMGGNTIYF
-	12	TRBV30	few	TRBJ1-5	TGTGCCTGGAGTCCCACAGGGCAGCCCCAGCATTTT	CAWSPTGQPQHF
-	13	TRBV28	-	TRBJ1-2	TGTGCCAGCAGTTTACTGGGCTACTATGGCTACACCTTC	CASSLLGYYGYTF
TRBD1	15	TRBV9	-	TRBJ1-5	TGTGCCAGCAGCGCCCGACAGGGGCCCAATCAGCCCCAGCATTTT	CASSARQGPNQPQHF
-	15	TRBV11-1	-	TRBJ1-4	TGTGCCAGCAGCCCACCCGAAGCCGCGGCGGGAAAACTGTTTTTT	CASSPPEAAAGKLFF
-	13	TRBV29-1	-	TRBJ1-2	TGCAGCACCAGCGGGGGGCCCCTCTATGGCTACACCTTC	CSTSGGPLYGYTF
-	16	TRBV4-3	-	TRBJ2-2	TGCGCCAGCAGCCAAGTGGACTGGGGAAACACCGGGGAGCTGTTTTTT	CASSQVDWGNTGELFF
-	11	TRBV6-9	-	TRBJ2-5	TGTGCCAGCACCCAAGCGGAGACCCAGTACTTC	CASTQAETQYF
-	15	TRBV6-6	-	TRBJ1-5	TGTGCCAGCAGTTACTCTTCAGGGGCCAATCAGCCCCAGCATTTT	CASSYSSGANQPQHF
-	14	TRBV7-8	-	TRBJ1-1	TGTGCCAGCCGTCTGGACAGTGTGAACACTGAAGCTTTCTTT	CASRLDSVNTEAFF
-	16	TRBV30	once	TRBJ1-6	TGTGCCTGCAGCCTCGGAGCGGGCTCCTATAATTCACCCCTCCACTTT	CACSLGAGSYNSPLHF
-	14	TRBV19	-	TRBJ1-2	TGTGCCAGTAGTACCCAAGGGACTAACTATGGCTACACCTTC	CASSTQGTNYGYTF
-	16	TRBV6-6	-	TRBJ1-3	TGTGCCAGCAGTTACCCTGGGCTGATCTCTGGAAACACCATATATTTT	CASSYPGLISGNTIYF
TRBD1	16	TRBV6-4	-	TRBJ2-2	TGTGCCAGCAAGGCTCACGGACAGGGGATGACCGGGGAGCTGTTTTTT	CASKAHGQGMTGELFF
-	14	TRBV11-2	-	TRBJ2-7	TGTGCCAGCAGCTCAGGTCGGGGGCCCTACGAGCAGTACTTC	CASSSGRGPYEQYF
TRBD1	15	TRBV11-2	-	TRBJ1-2	TGTGCCAGCAGCCTACAGGGGGGGGTCAGCTATGGCTACACCTTC	CASSLQGGVSYGYTF
-	15	TRBV27	-	TRBJ2-1	TGTGCCAGCAGTTTTGCGGGGGCCTCCTACAATGAGCAGTTCTTC	CASSFAGASYNEQFF
-	15	TRBV7-9	-	TRBJ1-5	TGTGCCAGCAGCTTAGCGGGCGGTAGCAATCAGCCCCAGCATTTT	CASSLAGGSNQPQHF
TRBD1	15	TRBV6-5	-	TRBJ2-7	TGTGCCAGCAGGATACCGGGACAGGGTCCTTACGAGCAGTACTTC	CASRIPGQGPYEQYF
-	11	TRBV7-6	-	TRBJ2-5	TGTGCCAGCAGCTTTAGAGAGACCCAGTACTTC	CASSFRETQYF